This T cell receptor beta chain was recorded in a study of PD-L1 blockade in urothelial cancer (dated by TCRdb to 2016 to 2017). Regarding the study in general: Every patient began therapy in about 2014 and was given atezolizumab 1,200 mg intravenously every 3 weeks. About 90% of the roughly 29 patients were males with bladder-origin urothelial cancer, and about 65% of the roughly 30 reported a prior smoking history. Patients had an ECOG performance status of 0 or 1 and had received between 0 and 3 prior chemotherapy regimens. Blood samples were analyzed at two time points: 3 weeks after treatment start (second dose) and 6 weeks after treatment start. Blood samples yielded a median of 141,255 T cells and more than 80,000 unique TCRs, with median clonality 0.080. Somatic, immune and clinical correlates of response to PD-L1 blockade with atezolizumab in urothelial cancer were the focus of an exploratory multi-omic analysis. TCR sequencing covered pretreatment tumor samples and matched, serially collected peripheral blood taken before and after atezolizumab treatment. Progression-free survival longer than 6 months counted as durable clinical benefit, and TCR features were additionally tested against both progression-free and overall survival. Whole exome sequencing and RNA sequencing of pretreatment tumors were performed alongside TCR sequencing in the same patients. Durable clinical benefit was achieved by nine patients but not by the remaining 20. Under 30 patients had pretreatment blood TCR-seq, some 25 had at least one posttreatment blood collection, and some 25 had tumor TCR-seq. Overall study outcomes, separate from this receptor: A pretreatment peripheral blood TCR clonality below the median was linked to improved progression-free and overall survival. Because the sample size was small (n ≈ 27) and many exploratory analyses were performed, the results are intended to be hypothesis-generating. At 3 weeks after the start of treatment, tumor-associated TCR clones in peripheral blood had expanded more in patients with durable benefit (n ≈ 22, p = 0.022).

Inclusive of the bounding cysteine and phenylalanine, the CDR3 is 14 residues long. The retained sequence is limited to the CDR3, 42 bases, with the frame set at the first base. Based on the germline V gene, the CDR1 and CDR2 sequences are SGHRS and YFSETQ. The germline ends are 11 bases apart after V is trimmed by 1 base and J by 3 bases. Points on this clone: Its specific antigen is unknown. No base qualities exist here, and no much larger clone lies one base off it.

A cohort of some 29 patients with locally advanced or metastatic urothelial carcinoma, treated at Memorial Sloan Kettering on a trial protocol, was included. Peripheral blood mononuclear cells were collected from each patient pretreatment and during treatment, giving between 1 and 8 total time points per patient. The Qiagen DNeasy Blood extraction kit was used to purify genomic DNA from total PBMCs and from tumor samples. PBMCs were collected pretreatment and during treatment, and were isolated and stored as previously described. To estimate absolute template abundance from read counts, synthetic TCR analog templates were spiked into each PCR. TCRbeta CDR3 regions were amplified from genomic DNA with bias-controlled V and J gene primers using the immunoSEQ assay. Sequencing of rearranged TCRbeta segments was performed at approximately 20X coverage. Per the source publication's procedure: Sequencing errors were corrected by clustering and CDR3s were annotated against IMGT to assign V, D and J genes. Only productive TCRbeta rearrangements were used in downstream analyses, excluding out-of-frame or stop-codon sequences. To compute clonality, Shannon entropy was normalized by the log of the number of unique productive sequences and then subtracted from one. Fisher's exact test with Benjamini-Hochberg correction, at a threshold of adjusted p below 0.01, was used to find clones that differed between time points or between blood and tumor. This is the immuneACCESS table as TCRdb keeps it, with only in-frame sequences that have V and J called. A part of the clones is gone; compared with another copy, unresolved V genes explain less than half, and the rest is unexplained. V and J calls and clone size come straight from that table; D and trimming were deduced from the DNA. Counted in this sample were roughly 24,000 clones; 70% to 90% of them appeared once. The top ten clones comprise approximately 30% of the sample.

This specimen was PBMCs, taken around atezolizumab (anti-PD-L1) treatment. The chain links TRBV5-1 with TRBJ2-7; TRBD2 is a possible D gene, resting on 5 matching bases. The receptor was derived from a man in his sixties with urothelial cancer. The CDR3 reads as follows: CASSLYGNYYEQYF. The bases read TGCGCCAGCAGCTTGTACGGGAACTACTACGAGCAGTACTTC.